A single sample is the source of the 9 T cell receptor beta chains below, sequenced in a study of cytomegalovirus exposure and HLA in healthy donors. This table comes from immunoSEQ multiplex PCR, and its TCRdb copy is limited to in-frame clones, with some not included. The profile covers around 120,000 clones, with less than 90% appearing a single time and 4% to 5.5% taken by the ten largest. Sequencing was carried out using PBMCs. The receptors were gathered from a man aged 18 to 29 in good health and CMV-seropositive.

The chain has TRBV2 and TRBJ1-6; D gene unclear. V was shortened by 2 bases and J by 18 bases, with 11 bases between the two germline ends. This CDR3 comprises 11 residues. Per germline, CDR1 SNHLY and CDR2 FYNNEI. The CDR3 coding sequence is TGTGCCAGCAGTGAAAACAGCCGCGACCACTTT. It encodes CASSENSRDHF.

The genes are TRBV18 and TRBJ1-1, with D hard to call. The germline CDR1 and CDR2 sequences are KGHSH and LQKENI. V lost 4 bases, J lost 1 base, and 4 bases lay in between. CDR3 size: 12 residues. The CDR3 sequence is CASSRGNTEAFF. The CDR3 DNA reads TGTGCCAGCTCACGCGGGAACACTGAAGCTTTCTTT.

The gene calls are TRBV6-5 and TRBJ1-1; D remains unclear. V lost 7 bases, J lost 1 base, and 10 bases lay in between. CDR1 and CDR2 (germline): MNHEY, SVGAGI. CDR3 size: 13 residues. The chain's CDR3 is CASTPIGNTEAFF. The CDR3 DNA reads TGTGCCAGCACCCCTATTGGGAACACTGAAGCTTTCTTT.

The genes are TRBV27 and TRBJ2-7; the match to TRBD1 covers 7 bases. Trimming at V came to 4 bases and at J to 3 bases, leaving 3 bases not matched to a gene. This CDR3 region has 13 residues. Germline V gene data show CDR1 as MNHEY and CDR2 as SMNVEV (reference sequence). The CDR3 DNA sequence: TGTGCCAGCAGTTCCGGGACAGTCTACGAGCAGTACTTC. Residues: CASSSGTVYEQYF.

This clone was observed a few times. The chain employs TRBV14 and TRBJ1-1; D remains ambiguous. CDR3 length: 17 residues. Deletions cut 4 bases from V and 7 bases from J, with 25 bases between. Germline CDR1 SGHDN, CDR2 FVKESK. The CDR3 is CASSRLMGGGGGDEAFF. The CDR3 nucleotides are TGTGCCAGCAGCCGTCTGATGGGAGGAGGAGGTGGGGATGAAGCTTTCTTT. The complete variable domain, with remaining parts taken from reference TRBV14 and TRBJ1-1, reads EAGVTQFPSHSVIEKGQTVTLRCDPISGHDNLYWYRRVMGKEIKFLLHFVKESKQDESGMPNNRFLAERTGGTYSTLKVQPAELEDSGVYFCASSRLMGGGGGDEAFFGQGTRLTVV.

J is TRBJ1-2 and V is TRBV9; 8 nucleotides align to TRBD1. Germline V gives CDR1 SGDLS, CDR2 YYNGEE. Trimming removed 3 bases from V and 13 bases from J; junction bases left unmatched: 8. The CDR3 is 12 amino acids. This chain's CDR3 is CASSGRDRSLTF. The CDR3 DNA sequence: TGTGCCAGCAGCGGGCGGGACAGGAGTCTCACCTTC.

The rearrangement links TRBV7-2 to TRBJ1-4; no clear D gene. Trimming stripped 5 bases from V and 0 bases from J, with 13 bases between. Germline V lookup: CDR1 SGHTA, CDR2 FQGNSA. The CDR3 extends over 16 amino acids. CDR3 in DNA: TGTGCCAGCAGCCTGACGCGGGATGCAACTAATGAAAAACTGTTTTTT. Amino acid sequence: CASSLTRDATNEKLFF.

This CDR3 is CASSPPGTSSQYF. The CDR3 DNA reads as TGTGCCAGCTCACCGCCCGGGACTAGCTCACAGTATTTT. V usage is TRBV18 and J usage is TRBJ2-3; 9 positions agree with TRBD2. Germline CDR1 KGHSH, CDR2 LQKENI. The V segment lost 3 bases and the J segment 12 bases; nucleotides outside the gene matches: 7. The CDR3 is 13 amino acids.

J is TRBJ1-5 and V is TRBV27, with D unclear. The length of the CDR3 is 13 residues. Per the germline V gene, CDR1 is MNHEY and CDR2 is SMNVEV (reference sequence). With 3 bases removed from V and 10 bases from J, the gap between germline ends came to 13 bases. The CDR3 sequence is CASSFGEQFPQHF. DNA for the CDR3: TGTGCCAGCAGTTTTGGCGAACAGTTTCCCCAGCATTTT.